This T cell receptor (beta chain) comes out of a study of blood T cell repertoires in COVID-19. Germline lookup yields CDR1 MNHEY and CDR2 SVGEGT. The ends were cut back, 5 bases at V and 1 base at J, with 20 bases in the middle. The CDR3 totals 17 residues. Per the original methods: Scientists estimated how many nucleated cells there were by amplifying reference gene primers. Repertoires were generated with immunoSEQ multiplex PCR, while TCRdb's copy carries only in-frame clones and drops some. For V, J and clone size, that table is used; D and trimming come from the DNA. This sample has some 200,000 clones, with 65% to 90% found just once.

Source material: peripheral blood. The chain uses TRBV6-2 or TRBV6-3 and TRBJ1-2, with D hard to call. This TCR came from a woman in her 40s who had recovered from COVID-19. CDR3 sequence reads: CASSRAGPGPDNYGYTF. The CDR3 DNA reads TGTGCCAGCAGTAGGGCGGGCCCTGGCCCGGATAACTATGGCTACACCTTC.